These 29 T cell receptor beta chains were all obtained from the same sample, sequenced in a study of molecular identifiers for immune sequencing clone quantification. MiXCR, run by TCRdb on the PCR reads, gives a single entry per CDR3 protein. The sample contains 38,000 or so distinct CDR3 sequences, 18% of which appear only once. Input material: naive CD8+ T cells from blood, with Jurkat cell RNA spiked in. Subset here: FACS-sorted CD8+CD4-CCR7+CD45RA+ naive T cells. The receptors shown here come from a human donor in good health. Some libraries in this study had Jurkat cell RNA spiked in.

This clonotype was counted at least ten times. The CDR3 DNA sequence: TGCAGTGCTTACCGGACTAGCGCCACAGATACGCAGTATTTT. This codes for CSAYRTSATDTQYF. The rearrangement joins TRBV20-1 to TRBJ2-3; 9 bases agree with TRBD2. This CDR3 is built from 14 residues. Germline V gene data show CDR1 as DFQATT and CDR2 as SNEGSKA (reference sequence). The V segment lost 5 bases and the J segment 2 bases; nucleotides outside the gene matches: 5.

Ten or more counts support this clonotype. V usage is TRBV4-1 and J usage is TRBJ2-7, with D perhaps matching TRBD1 (8 bases). CDR3 length equals 14 residues. CDR1 and CDR2 (germline): MGHRA, YSYEKL. V was trimmed by 4 bases and J by 3 bases, leaving 13 bases between them. CDR3: CASSPTGGGYEQYF. In DNA, the CDR3 is TGCGCCAGCAGCCCCACAGGGGGGGGCTACGAGCAGTACTTC.

At least ten counts were recorded for this clonotype. The gene calls are TRBV12-3 or TRBV12-4 and TRBJ2-4, with D perhaps matching TRBD2 (6 bases). The CDR3 length is 14 residues. Trimming removed 3 bases from V and 5 bases from J, with 11 bases in between. The DNA of the CDR3 is TGTGCCAGCAGTTTCGGAGGGTCCCAAAACATTCAGTACTTC. Amino acid sequence: CASSFGGSQNIQYF.

Only one count was recorded for this clonotype. It may be a read error: a sequence one base away is much more abundant. This CDR3 is CVSSFVTLERQPQHF. CDR3 nucleotides: TGTGTCAGCAGTTTCGTGACTCTGGAGCGTCAGCCCCAGCATTTT. This sequence joins TRBV28 and TRBJ1-5; no definite D call. The CDR3 is 15 amino acids. CDR1 is MDHEN and CDR2 is SYDVKM in the germline V gene.

This clonotype appeared many times. The CDR3 DNA reads TGTGCCACCAGCAGAAGCGCTACGCATTGGGGCGACGAGCAGTACTTC. Encoded protein: CATSRSATHWGDEQYF. This chain joins TRBV15 and TRBJ2-7; D might be TRBD1 (5 bases). This CDR3 spans 16 amino acids. The germline V and J ends were trimmed by 2 bases and 5 bases, with 19 bases remaining between them. Germline assignment: CDR1 LNHNV and CDR2 YYDKDF (reference sequence).

At least ten counts were recorded for this clonotype. The V gene is TRBV6-5, the J gene TRBJ2-2; unclear D gene. V dropped 2 bases and J dropped 5 bases, with 6 bases sitting between them. This CDR3 comprises 13 residues. Germline V gene sequence: CDR1 MNHEY, CDR2 SVGAGI. The CDR3 DNA reads TGTGCCAGCAGTTACAGTGGAACCGGGGAGCTGTTTTTT. As protein: CASSYSGTGELFF.

Comment on this clonotype: This could be a read error, since a much larger clone is one nucleotide away. This chain joins TRBV12-3 or TRBV12-4 and TRBJ2-1, with unresolved D. The CDR3 extends over 15 amino acids. The V and J ends lost 7 bases and 8 bases respectively, with 21 bases between them. CDR3 residues: CASNFFLGSFHEQFF. In nucleotides, the CDR3 is TGTGCCAGCAACTTCTTCCTGGGTAGCTTCCATGAGCAGTTCTTC.

This clonotype was counted ten times or more. This sequence joins TRBV7-8 and TRBJ2-1, with TRBD2 matching 8 bases. CDR3 length: 15 residues. Looked up from germline, CDR1 is SGHVS and CDR2 is FQNEAQ. J lost 2 bases, V lost 5 bases, and 5 bases had no gene match. CDR3 coding DNA: TGTGCCAGCAGCACTAAAGCGGGGGCCTACAATGAGCAGTTCTTC. The encoded protein is CASSTKAGAYNEQFF.

This clonotype was counted ten times or more. The rearrangement links TRBV29-1 to TRBJ2-6; D is ambiguous. This CDR3 spans 14 amino acids. V was cut by 4 bases and J by 3 bases, with 10 bases left in between. Germline V gene sequence: CDR1 SQVTM, CDR2 ANQGSEA. CDR3 nucleotide sequence: TGCAGCGTTGCCAGCCCTTTTGGGGCCAACGTCCTGACTTTC. Translated, it gives CSVASPFGANVLTF. Full variable domain (rest looked up from reference TRBV29-1 and TRBJ2-6): SAVISQKPSRDICQRGTSLTIQCQVDSQVTMMFWYRQQPGQSLTLIATANQGSEATYESGFVIDKFPISRPNLTFSTLTVSNMSPEDSSIYLCSVASPFGANVLTFGAGSRLTVL.

The V and J genes are TRBV7-9 and TRBJ2-1; 12 bases are shared with TRBD2. The CDR3 has 16 amino acids. Losses at the gene ends were 5 bases for V and 6 bases for J; bases not matched to a gene: 8. Germline lookup yields CDR1 SEHNR and CDR2 FQNEAQ (reference sequence). The CDR3 sequence: CASSNLAGGPGNEQFF. In nucleotides, the CDR3 is TGTGCCAGCAGCAACCTAGCGGGAGGGCCTGGCAATGAGCAGTTCTTC.

This clonotype was counted many times. The V call is TRBV4-3, the J call TRBJ2-1; no clear D gene. CDR1 and CDR2 from the germline V gene are LGHNA and YSLEER. The CDR3 extends over 14 amino acids. The V end was cut by 1 base, the J end by 4 bases, with 8 bases between. CDR3 sequence: CASSQGGRYNEQFF. The CDR3 DNA sequence: TGCGCCAGCAGCCAAGGTGGACGGTACAATGAGCAGTTCTTC.

The table lists this clonotype with many counts. The rearrangement links TRBV28 to TRBJ2-2; a possible D gene is TRBD1 (6 bases). Germline V gene data show CDR1 as MDHEN and CDR2 as SYDVKM. V was clipped by 8 bases and J by 0 bases, with 13 bases between them. The CDR3 is 15 residues long. The CDR3 region has the DNA TGTGCCAGCTCCACCGGGACACCGAACACCGGGGAGCTGTTTTTT. It is translated as CASSTGTPNTGELFF.

This clonotype was seen at least ten times. V gene TRBV7-2 combines with J gene TRBJ2-7; TRBD2 aligns across 7 bases. CDR3 size: 17 residues. Germline assignment: CDR1 SGHTA and CDR2 FQGNSA. V lost 1 base, J lost 4 bases, and 13 bases stayed unmatched. The CDR3, as DNA: TGTGCCAGCAGCTTAGAAGTCAGACTAGCCGAGGGTTACGAGCAGTACTTC. Its protein product is CASSLEVRLAEGYEQYF.

In its sample, this clonotype was seen many times. The chain joins TRBV5-4 to TRBJ2-1; 7 bases fit TRBD1. V gave up 0 bases and J gave up 4 bases; unmatched junction bases: 1. In germline, CDR1 is SGHNT, CDR2 YYREEE (reference sequence). The CDR3 runs to 14 residues. Written as DNA, the CDR3 is TGTGCCAGCAGCTTGGGACAGGGTTACAATGAGCAGTTCTTC. It yields the protein CASSLGQGYNEQFF.

Only one count was recorded for this clonotype. A much larger clone is a single base away; this may be a read error. The chain has TRBV19 and TRBJ2-3, with 9 bases fitting TRBD1. This CDR3 comprises 15 residues. Germline V gives CDR1 LNHDA, CDR2 SQIVND (reference sequence). The V gene end was trimmed by 3 bases and the J gene end by 6 bases; junction bases not matched to a gene: 7. This CDR3 is CASSILTGGWDTQYF. The CDR3 DNA is TGTGCCAGTAGTATTCTAACAGGGGGCTGGGATACGCAGTATTTT.

This clonotype occurred many times. The rearrangement uses TRBV28 and TRBJ1-5; D unresolved. V lost 6 bases and J 2 bases, leaving 8 bases between the germline ends. Germline CDR1 is MDHEN and CDR2 is SYDVKM. This CDR3 comprises 13 residues. The CDR3 reads CASSHRGNQPQHF. As DNA, the CDR3 is TGTGCCAGCAGCCACCGTGGCAATCAGCCCCAGCATTTT. The full variable domain, in which reference TRBV28 and TRBJ1-5 provide the parts outside the CDR3, is DVKVTQSSRYLVKRTGEKVFLECVQDMDHENMFWYRQDPGLGLRLIYFSYDVKMKEKGDIPEGYSVSREKKERFSLILESASTNQTSMYLCASSHRGNQPQHFGDGTRLSIL.

In this sample, this clonotype turned up many times. This chain uses TRBV4-3 with TRBJ2-7; D unclear. Germline V CDR1 and CDR2: LGHNA, YSLEER. This CDR3 spans 18 amino acids. The germline V and J ends were trimmed by 0 bases and 4 bases, with 22 bases remaining between them. This CDR3 reads CASSQDLLPRNGAYEQYF. As DNA, the CDR3 is TGCGCCAGCAGCCAAGATCTCCTACCTCGTAACGGAGCATACGAGCAGTACTTC.

To note about this clonotype: A much bigger clone sits one base away, suggesting this may be a read error. V and J are TRBV27 and TRBJ2-7, with D tentatively TRBD1 or TRBD2 (6 bases each). The length of the CDR3 is 14 residues. The germline CDR1 and CDR2 sequences are MNHEY and SMNVEV (reference sequence). The CDR3 sequence: CASSFYGGSYEQHF. CDR3 sequence (DNA): TGTGCCAGCAGTTTTTACGGGGGCTCCTACGAGCAGCACTTC.

This clonotype appeared many times. The chain recombines TRBV15 with TRBJ2-1, with D perhaps matching TRBD1 (5 bases). Per the germline V gene, CDR1 is LNHNV and CDR2 is YYDKDF (reference sequence). CDR3 length: 14 amino acids. V dropped 0 bases and J dropped 8 bases, with 11 bases sitting between them. CDR3 sequence (DNA): TGTGCCACCAGCAGAGAAAGGGTAGGGGATGAGCAGTTCTTC. Its translation: CATSRERVGDEQFF.

The rearrangement joins TRBV19 to TRBJ1-2; 10 bases line up with TRBD1. Germline CDR1 and CDR2: LNHDA and SQIVND (reference sequence). There are 17 residues in the CDR3. The junction had 13 bases not matched to a gene; V was cut back by 5 bases and J by 4 bases. The CDR3 DNA reads as TGTGCCAGTAGTCTTGGGACAGGGGACGATTTTATCTATGGCTACACCTTC. Translation: CASSLGTGDDFIYGYTF.

This clonotype appeared many times. This rearrangement joins TRBV9 to TRBJ2-1, with unresolved D. Germline lookup yields CDR1 SGDLS and CDR2 YYNGEE. CDR3 length equals 15 residues. The ends were cut back, 3 bases at V and 0 bases at J, with 10 bases in the middle. The CDR3 DNA sequence: TGTGCCAGCAGCGCGTACACGAGCTCCTACAATGAGCAGTTCTTC. Its translation: CASSAYTSSYNEQFF.

With respect to this clonotype: A read error may be the cause here, since a much bigger clone is one base away. The V and J genes are TRBV5-6 and TRBJ2-5; D unresolved. Germline V gene data show CDR1 as SGHDT and CDR2 as YYEEEE. This CDR3 region has 18 residues. Here the CDR3 DNA reads TGTGCCAGCAGCTTGATCGGTCGAACGTGGTCGGTCCAAGAGACCCGGTACTTC. Its protein product is CASSLIGRTWSVQETRYF. Complete variable domain (other parts from reference TRBV5-6 and TRBJ2-5): DAGVTQSPTHLIKTRGQQVTLRCSPKSGHDTVSWYQQALGQGPQFIFQYYEEEERQRGNFPDRFSGHQFPNYSSELNVNALLLGDSALYLCASSLIGRTWSVQETRYFGPGTRLLVL.

This clonotype showed up just a few times. The chain uses TRBV7-7 and TRBJ2-5, with 12 bases aligning to TRBD1. CDR1 is SSHAT and CDR2 is FNYEAQ in the germline V gene (reference sequence). V was pared by 0 bases and J by 6 bases, with 8 bases of the junction left unmatched. The CDR3 totals 17 residues. This CDR3 reads CASSLAVGQGAWKTQYF. The CDR3 DNA follows: TGTGCCAGCAGCTTAGCTGTGGGACAGGGGGCTTGGAAGACCCAGTACTTC.

This clonotype has only a few counts. The chain recombines TRBV7-6 with TRBJ2-3; D uncertain. V lost 8 bases and J lost 2, with 11 bases in between. There are 13 residues in the CDR3. CDR1 and CDR2 from the germline V gene are SGHVS and FNYEAQ. The CDR3 protein is CASAGLYTDTQYF. In DNA, the CDR3 is TGTGCCAGCGCTGGCCTCTACACAGATACGCAGTATTTT.

This clonotype was counted ten times or more. The chain combines TRBV27 with TRBJ1-5, with D possibly being TRBD1 (5 bases). Looked up from germline, CDR1 is MNHEY and CDR2 is SMNVEV (reference sequence). Trimming left V 3 bases short and J 2 bases short, with 17 bases between. The CDR3 is 17 residues long. The CDR3 protein is CASSLGTVQRGNQPQHF. CDR3 DNA sequence: TGTGCCAGCAGTTTGGGGACGGTACAGAGGGGCAATCAGCCCCAGCATTTT.

This clonotype was detected many times. The rearrangement links TRBV4-3 to TRBJ2-7; D may correspond to TRBD1 or TRBD2 (5 bases each). With 1 base removed from V and 2 bases from J, the gap between germline ends came to 12 bases. Germline V gene lookup returns CDR1 LGHNA and CDR2 YSLEER. The CDR3 is 15 residues long. CDR3 in DNA: TGCGCCAGCAGCCAAGCTAGGGACCCTCCCTACGAGCAGTACTTC. Amino acid sequence: CASSQARDPPYEQYF.

This clonotype was found many times. CDR3 sequence reads: CSAEGLDSAQYF. CDR3 nucleotide sequence: TGCAGTGCTGAAGGACTAGACTCGGCCCAGTACTTC. The chain employs TRBV20-1 and TRBJ2-5, with 7 bases aligning to TRBD2. The CDR3 is made up of 12 amino acids. V gave up 5 bases and J gave up 9 bases; unmatched junction bases: 9. Germline CDR1 and CDR2: DFQATT and SNEGSKA (reference sequence).

This clonotype was observed at least ten times. CDR3 DNA sequence: TGTGCCAGCAGCTTACTAGCGGGAGGGCCGGGCGAGCAGTACTTC. Its protein is CASSLLAGGPGEQYF. V and J are TRBV7-8 and TRBJ2-7; 12 bases fit TRBD2. The CDR3 contains 15 residues. Losses at the gene ends were 2 bases for V and 6 bases for J; bases not matched to a gene: 5. Looked up from germline, CDR1 is SGHVS and CDR2 is FQNEAQ.

This clonotype was detected ten times or more. CDR3 nucleotide sequence: TGTGCCAGCAGTTACTCAGGTACCCTGAACACCGGGGAGCTGTTTTTT. Residues: CASSYSGTLNTGELFF. The chain carries TRBV6-6 and TRBJ2-2; D unresolved. Between the trimmed V and J ends, which lost 0 bases and 1 base, there was a span of 9 bases. CDR3 length: 16 amino acids. CDR1 is MNHNY, CDR2 SVGAGI, per germline (reference sequence).